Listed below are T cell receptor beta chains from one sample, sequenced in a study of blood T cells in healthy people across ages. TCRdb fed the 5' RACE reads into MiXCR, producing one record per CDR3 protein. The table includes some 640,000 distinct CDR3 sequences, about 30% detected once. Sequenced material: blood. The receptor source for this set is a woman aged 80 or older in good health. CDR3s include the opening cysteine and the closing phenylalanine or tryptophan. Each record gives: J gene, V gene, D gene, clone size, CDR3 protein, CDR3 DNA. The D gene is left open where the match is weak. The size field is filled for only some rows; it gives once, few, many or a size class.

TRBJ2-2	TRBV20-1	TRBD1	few	CSASRQGGTGELFF	TGCAGTGCGTCTCGACAGGGGGGCACCGGGGAGCTGTTTTTT
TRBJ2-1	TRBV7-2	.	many	CASSSLGGRGYNEQFF	TGTGCCAGCAGCTCGTTAGGGGGGCGGGGCTACAATGAGCAGTTCTTC
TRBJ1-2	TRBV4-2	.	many	CASSQVDQSGGAGYTF	TGTGCCAGCAGCCAAGTCGATCAGTCGGGGGGCGCCGGCTACACCTTC
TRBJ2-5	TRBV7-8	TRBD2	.	CASSLVPSGGPGETQYF	TGCGCCAGCAGCTTAGTGCCTAGCGGGGGTCCGGGAGAGACCCAGTACTTC
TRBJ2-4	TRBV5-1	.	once	CASSRDSGRENIQYF	TGCGCCAGCAGCCGGGACAGCGGGCGGGAAAACATTCAGTACTTC
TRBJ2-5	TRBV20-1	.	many	CSAAVLEETQYF	TGCAGTGCTGCCGTCCTTGAAGAGACCCAGTACTTC
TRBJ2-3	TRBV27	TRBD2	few	CASSLGRGAPNPDTQYF	TGTGCCAGCAGTTTAGGGCGGGGGGCCCCCAATCCAGATACGCAGTATTTT
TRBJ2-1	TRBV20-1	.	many	CSATGHPSSYNEQFF	TGCAGTGCAACGGGACACCCAAGCTCCTACAATGAGCAGTTCTTC
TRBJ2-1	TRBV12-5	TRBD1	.	CASAPRTGSSYNEQFF	TGTGCTAGTGCCCCCAGGACAGGGAGCTCCTACAATGAGCAGTTCTTC
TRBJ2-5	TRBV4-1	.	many	CASSQGQYQETQYF	TGCGCCAGCAGCCAAGGGCAGTACCAAGAGACCCAGTACTTC
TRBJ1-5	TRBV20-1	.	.	CSARYIRNSNQPQHF	TGCAGTGCTAGATATATAAGGAATAGCAATCAGCCCCAGCATTTT
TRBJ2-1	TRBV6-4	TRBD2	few	CASSRAGGTEQFF	TGTGCCAGCAGTCGAGCGGGGGGTACAGAGCAGTTCTTC
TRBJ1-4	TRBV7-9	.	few	CASVSILSEKLFF	TGTGCCAGCGTCAGCATCTTGTCTGAAAAACTGTTTTTT
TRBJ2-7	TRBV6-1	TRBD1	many	CASRETGRGEQYF	TGTGCCAGCAGGGAGACAGGGAGAGGCGAGCAGTACTTC
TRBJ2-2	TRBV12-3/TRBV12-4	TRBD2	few	CASSLRNGRTGELFF	TGTGCCAGCAGTCTCCGGAACGGGAGGACCGGGGAGCTGTTTTTT
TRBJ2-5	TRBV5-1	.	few	CASSGGGSRVQYF	TGCGCCAGCAGCGGAGGGGGGTCGAGGGTGCAGTACTTC
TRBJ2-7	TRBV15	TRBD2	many	CATSRVLAGGEQYF	TGTGCCACCAGCAGAGTGCTAGCGGGGGGAGAGCAGTACTTC
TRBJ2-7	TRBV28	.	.	CASSSQVFSYEQYF	TGTGCCAGCAGTTCCCAGGTATTCTCCTACGAGCAGTACTTC